The 32 T cell receptor beta chains reported below all come from one sample, sequenced in a study of blood T cell repertoires in COVID-19. Method: immunoSEQ multiplex PCR; TCRdb's copy keeps in-frame clones and lacks some. The repertoire consists of hundreds of thousands of clones, with approximately 90% occurring once and the leading ten covering 1.4%. Input material: peripheral blood. These receptors were obtained from a woman younger than 45 with active or convalescent COVID-19.

On this clone: This sample includes further DNA sequences coding for the same CDR3. The chain carries TRBV4-1 and TRBJ2-7, with 8 bases matching TRBD2. V lost 0 bases and J lost 3; bases outside the gene matches: 4. There are 15 residues in the CDR3. Germline assignment: CDR1 MGHRA and CDR2 YSYEKL. CDR3 sequence reads: CASSQEYSGGYEQYF. CDR3 coding DNA: TGCGCCAGCAGCCAAGAATACAGCGGGGGCTACGAGCAGTACTTC.

The rearrangement joins TRBV5-4 to TRBJ2-6, with D hard to call. There are 13 residues in the CDR3. The germline V and J ends were trimmed by 0 bases and 4 bases, with 2 bases remaining between them. Germline values: CDR1 SGHNT, CDR2 YYREEE (reference sequence). In nucleotides, the CDR3 is TGTGCCAGCAGCTTGGCGGGGGCCAACGTCCTGACTTTC. This sequence encodes CASSLAGANVLTF.

V usage is TRBV6-5 and J usage is TRBJ1-6; the D is unclear. CDR3 size: 14 residues. Germline-derived CDR1 and CDR2 are MNHEY and SVGAGI. Trimming pared 2 bases from V and 3 bases from J, leaving 5 bases between. The CDR3 DNA is TGTGCCAGCAGTTACGGAGTCTATAATTCACCCCTCCACTTT. This translates into CASSYGVYNSPLHF.

This sequence joins TRBV5-6 and TRBJ2-4; 14 bases are shared with TRBD2. CDR3 length: 19 residues. V lost 4 bases and J lost 2; bases outside the gene matches: 11. Germline V gene lookup returns CDR1 SGHDT and CDR2 YYEEEE. The CDR3 protein is CASSLGLAGGSVPKNIQYF. CDR3 sequence (DNA): TGTGCCAGCAGCCTTGGACTAGCGGGAGGCAGTGTACCCAAAAACATTCAGTACTTC.

The chain has TRBV15 and TRBJ2-7, with 9 nucleotides matching TRBD2. CDR1 LNHNV and CDR2 YYDKDF come from the germline V gene (reference sequence). The CDR3 is 15 amino acids. The V segment lost 4 bases and the J segment 2 bases; nucleotides outside the gene matches: 6. DNA for the CDR3: TGTGCCACCAGCACCTACGGGACTAGCACCTACGAGCAGTACTTC. Amino acids: CATSTYGTSTYEQYF.

V and J are TRBV6-5 and TRBJ1-2; D not resolved. The CDR3 contains 15 residues. From germline, CDR1 is MNHEY and CDR2 SVGAGI. Between the trimmed V and J ends, which lost 0 bases and 8 bases, there was a span of 16 bases. Here the CDR3 reads CASSYSTGSGEGYTF. The CDR3 coding sequence is TGTGCCAGCAGTTACTCGACGGGTAGTGGAGAGGGCTACACCTTC.

The sample holds one count of this clone. The genes are TRBV3-1 (or the pseudogene TRBV3-2) and TRBJ1-1; D possibly corresponds to TRBD1 (5 bases). This CDR3 comprises 16 residues. Trimming cost V 0 bases and J 4 bases, with 15 bases left between them. Germline loops: CDR1 LGHDT, CDR2 YNNKEL (reference sequence). CDR3 residues: CASSQDGRGAGTEAFF. The CDR3 DNA reads as TGTGCCAGCAGCCAAGATGGGAGGGGCGCCGGCACTGAAGCTTTCTTT.

The J gene is TRBJ2-5, the V gene TRBV15; D is unresolved. The CDR3 is 14 amino acids. Germline CDR1 reads LNHNV; CDR2 reads YYDKDF (reference sequence). The V and J ends lost 0 bases and 1 base respectively, with 6 bases between them. For the CDR3, the DNA is TGTGCCACCAGCAGAGACGCCGGCCAAGAGACCCAGTACTTC. This gives the protein CATSRDAGQETQYF. Full variable domain (remainder filled in from reference TRBV15 and TRBJ2-5): DAMVIQNPRYQVTQFGKPVTLSCSQTLNHNVMYWYQQKSSQAPKLLFHYYDKDFNNEADTPDNFQSRRPNTSFCFLDIRSPGLGDTAMYLCATSRDAGQETQYFGPGTRLLVL.

V and J are TRBV4-1 and TRBJ2-7, with TRBD2 matching over 9 bases. Germline assignment: CDR1 MGHRA and CDR2 YSYEKL. The CDR3 is 14 residues long. V was pared by 5 bases and J by 6 bases, with 8 bases of the junction left unmatched. The CDR3 sequence is CASSSTGLASEQYF. The CDR3 bases are TGCGCCAGCAGCTCCACGGGACTAGCAAGCGAGCAGTACTTC.

The chain joins TRBV3-1 (or the pseudogene TRBV3-2) to TRBJ1-6; D is perhaps TRBD1 (6 bases). Germline V lookup: CDR1 LGHDT, CDR2 YNNKEL (reference sequence). The CDR3 is 18 amino acids. V gave up 4 bases and J gave up 0 bases, with 16 bases separating them. The CDR3 loop reads CASSPRGLGTSYNSPLHF. CDR3 sequence (DNA): TGTGCCAGCAGCCCCAGGGGTCTGGGGACCTCCTATAATTCACCCCTCCACTTT.

The V gene is TRBV24-1, the J gene TRBJ2-2; D might be TRBD2 (6 bases). The CDR3 spans 15 residues. Per the germline V gene, CDR1 is KGHDR and CDR2 is SFDVKD. V lost 4 bases, J lost 2 bases, and 10 bases lay in between. The CDR3 sequence: CATSEGGSNTGELFF. CDR3 bases: TGTGCCACCAGTGAAGGAGGGTCCAACACCGGGGAGCTGTTTTTT.

The V gene is TRBV7-9, the J gene TRBJ2-7; unclear D gene. Germline CDR1 reads SEHNR; CDR2 reads FQNEAQ (reference sequence). V gave up 5 bases and J gave up 2 bases, with 10 bases separating them. The CDR3 contains 13 residues. The CDR3 region has the DNA TGTGCCAGCAGCCGAGACACCGCCTACGAGCAGTACTTC. This gives the protein CASSRDTAYEQYF.

Only one count was recorded for this clone. The rearrangement uses TRBV20-1 and TRBJ2-1; D not certain. The CDR3 is made up of 10 amino acids. The germline V gene has CDR1 DFQATT and CDR2 SNEGSKA (reference sequence). Trimming took off 5 bases at V and 9 bases at J, with 8 bases between the two ends. DNA for the CDR3: TGCAGTGCTCCAGTGTTTGAGCAGTTCTTC. It translates to CSAPVFEQFF.

This chain uses TRBV10-1 with TRBJ1-2, with D tentatively TRBD1 (5 bases). The V and J ends lost 2 bases and 8 bases respectively, with 9 bases between them. Germline CDR1 is WNHNN and CDR2 is SYGVQD (reference sequence). The CDR3 consists of 12 residues. CDR3 sequence reads: CASSEQGVGYTF. CDR3 DNA: TGCGCCAGCAGTGAGCAAGGGGTCGGCTACACCTTC.

CDR3 protein: CASSQGGLFTEAFF. The CDR3 DNA reads TGCGCCAGCAGCCAGGGGGGGCTATTCACTGAAGCTTTCTTT. This chain joins TRBV4-1 and TRBJ1-1, with a tentative D call TRBD1 (6 bases). The CDR3 totals 14 residues. Germline CDR1 MGHRA, CDR2 YSYEKL. Trimming cost V 3 bases and J 4 bases, with 12 bases left between them.

A remark on this clone: This sample includes further DNA sequences coding for the same CDR3. V usage is TRBV3-1 (or the pseudogene TRBV3-2) and J usage is TRBJ1-1, with a weak D call TRBD1 (5 bases). This CDR3 region has 13 residues. Trimming removed 1 base from V and 5 bases from J, with 8 bases in between. The germline gives CDR1 LGHDT, CDR2 YNNKEL (reference sequence). CDR3: CASSQGGGTEAFF. The CDR3 DNA reads TGTGCCAGCAGCCAAGGGGGCGGTACTGAAGCTTTCTTT.

The chain couples TRBV29-1 to TRBJ2-2, with D uncertain. V lost 7 bases and J 6 bases, leaving 12 bases between the germline ends. The CDR3 runs to 12 residues. CDR1 SQVTM and CDR2 ANQGSEA come from the germline V gene. The CDR3, as DNA: TGCAGCGCACAGAGTGGGTCCGGGGAGCTGTTTTTT. It translates to CSAQSGSGELFF.

This clone was seen a few times. This chain links TRBV6-5 with TRBJ2-5; D may be TRBD1 (6 bases). Trimming cost V 7 bases and J 4 bases, with 19 bases left between them. CDR1 and CDR2 (germline): MNHEY, SVGAGI. CDR3 size: 15 residues. CDR3 sequence: CASTVTGTPAETQYF. CDR3 DNA: TGTGCCAGCACCGTAACCGGGACACCGGCAGAGACCCAGTACTTC.

The rearrangement joins TRBV19 to TRBJ2-1; possible D gene TRBD2, 6 bases. This CDR3 is built from 15 residues. Germline V gives CDR1 LNHDA, CDR2 SQIVND (reference sequence). The ends were cut back, 3 bases at V and 8 bases at J, with 17 bases in the middle. The CDR3 here is CASSIWGGSEDEQFF. DNA of the CDR3: TGTGCCAGTAGTATTTGGGGAGGATCTGAAGATGAGCAGTTCTTC. The variable domain in full, completed from reference TRBV19 and TRBJ2-1, reads DGGITQSPKYLFRKEGQNVTLSCEQNLNHDAMYWYRQDPGQGLRLIYYSQIVNDFQKGDIAEGYSVSREKKESFPLTVTSAQKNPTAFYLCASSIWGGSEDEQFFGPGTRLTVL.

J is TRBJ1-2 and V is TRBV10-3; maybe TRBD1 (5 bases). Trimming removed 11 bases from V and 3 bases from J, with 19 bases in between. CDR3 size: 14 residues. CDR1 and CDR2 from the germline V gene are ENHRY and SYGVKD. In DNA, the CDR3 is TGTGCCGCCCAACTCAACGGGGGGGACTATGGCTACACCTTC. Its protein is CAAQLNGGDYGYTF.

The V call is TRBV6-5, the J call TRBJ1-5; 7 positions agree with TRBD1. The CDR3 loop spans 14 amino acids. Germline V gene lookup returns CDR1 MNHEY and CDR2 SVGAGI. Trimming removed 5 bases from V and 7 bases from J; junction bases left unmatched: 8. In DNA, the CDR3 is TGTGCCAGCAGTACTGACAGGGTCGAACAGCCCCAGCATTTT. Its translation is CASSTDRVEQPQHF.

This clone has only one observation. DNA for the CDR3: TGTGCCTGGAGTACCAAATACGGGACAGGGGGTTCTGGAAACACCATATATTTT. Protein: CAWSTKYGTGGSGNTIYF. The genes are TRBV30 and TRBJ1-3, with 11 bases matching TRBD1. CDR1 and CDR2 from the germline V gene are GTSNPN and SVGIG (reference sequence). This CDR3 region has 18 residues. Germline trimming cut 2 bases from V and 1 base from J; bases unmatched to any gene: 10.

The rearrangement joins TRBV4-1 to TRBJ1-1; a possible D gene is TRBD1 (5 bases). V was cut by 5 bases and J by 4 bases, with 11 bases left in between. Germline V gene data show CDR1 as MGHRA and CDR2 as YSYEKL. CDR3 length equals 13 residues. The CDR3 region has the DNA TGCGCCAGCAGCTTTAGGGGCGGCACTGAAGCTTTCTTT. Its translation: CASSFRGGTEAFF.

This clone has a single count. The V call is TRBV3-1 (or the pseudogene TRBV3-2), the J call TRBJ1-1; D gene unclear. V lost 1 base and J lost 5, with 2 bases in between. CDR3 length: 11 amino acids. CDR1 and CDR2 from the germline V gene are LGHDT and YNNKEL (reference sequence). The CDR3 DNA reads TGTGCCAGCAGCCAAGCAACTGAAGCTTTCTTT. This gives the protein CASSQATEAFF.

V usage is TRBV6-2 or TRBV6-3 and J usage is TRBJ1-6; TRBD1 might be the D (5 bases). V lost 0 bases, J lost 5 bases, and 8 bases lay in between. Germline CDR1 reads MNHEY; CDR2 reads SVGEGT. There are 15 residues in the CDR3. Here the CDR3 DNA reads TGTGCCAGCAGTTACTCCGGCAGGGATAATTCACCCCTCCACTTT. This gives the protein CASSYSGRDNSPLHF.

V gene TRBV3-1 (or the pseudogene TRBV3-2) combines with J gene TRBJ2-3, with D possibly being TRBD2 (7 bases). Trimming took off 4 bases at V and 1 base at J, with 15 bases between the two ends. This CDR3 comprises 16 residues. Germline CDR1 reads LGHDT; CDR2 reads YNNKEL (reference sequence). DNA for the CDR3: TGTGCCAGCAGCCCCATGGGGCGGGGGCGCACAGATACGCAGTATTTT. The encoded protein is CASSPMGRGRTDTQYF.

The rearrangement links TRBV6-5 to TRBJ2-1; the match to TRBD2 covers 7 bases. Germline values: CDR1 MNHEY, CDR2 SVGAGI. CDR3 length: 15 amino acids. Losses at the gene ends were 7 bases for V and 6 bases for J; bases not matched to a gene: 12. The CDR3 spells CASTLTSPHRNEQFF. CDR3 bases: TGTGCCAGCACCTTGACTAGCCCTCACCGCAATGAGCAGTTCTTC.

The chain combines TRBV3-1 (or the pseudogene TRBV3-2) with TRBJ2-1, with 9 bases matching TRBD2. J was trimmed by 4 bases and V by 5 bases; bases with no gene match: 3. This CDR3 is built from 14 residues. CDR1 LGHDT and CDR2 YNNKEL come from the germline V gene (reference sequence). The DNA for the CDR3 is TGTGCCAGCAGCAGGGGACTAGCATACAATGAGCAGTTCTTC. This encodes CASSRGLAYNEQFF.

The CDR3 loop is CASQDKDRYQETQYF. The DNA of the CDR3 is TGCGCCAGCCAGGATAAAGACCGATATCAAGAGACCCAGTACTTC. This rearrangement joins TRBV5-1 to TRBJ2-5; D is uncertain. The germline V and J ends were trimmed by 7 bases and 2 bases, with 18 bases remaining between them. CDR1 is SGHRS and CDR2 is YFSETQ in the germline V gene. CDR3 length equals 15 residues.

This clone was counted only a few times. The chain combines TRBV6-1 with TRBJ1-4; D remains unclear. Trimming cost V 1 base and J 3 bases, with 6 bases left between them. Per the germline V gene, CDR1 is MNHNS and CDR2 is SASEGT. The CDR3 spans 14 residues. CDR3 amino acids: CASSEGTANEKLFF. The CDR3, as DNA: TGTGCCAGCAGTGAAGGGACTGCTAATGAAAAACTGTTTTTT.

This rearrangement joins TRBV18 to TRBJ2-1; 9 nucleotides align to TRBD1. Germline-derived CDR1 and CDR2 are KGHSH and LQKENI. CDR3 length: 16 residues. With V trimmed by 4 bases and J by 3 bases, 7 bases remained unmatched. CDR3 protein: CASSQRDREIYNEQFF. CDR3 coding DNA: TGTGCCAGCTCACAAAGGGACAGGGAGATCTACAATGAGCAGTTCTTC.

This clone was counted a few times. The chain is built from TRBV3-1 (or the pseudogene TRBV3-2) and TRBJ1-6; D gene unclear. The CDR3 extends over 15 amino acids. Trimming pared 1 base from V and 7 bases from J, leaving 11 bases between. Looked up from germline, CDR1 is LGHDT and CDR2 is YNNKEL (reference sequence). CDR3 nucleotides: TGTGCCAGCAGCCAAGCTGCCGGGATCAATTCACCCCTCCACTTT. Encoded protein: CASSQAAGINSPLHF.